This TCR beta chain was documented in a study of blood T cells in healthy people across ages. Study-level points and caveats: Those diversity estimates obtained from one million T cells were thought to be underestimates.

There are a few counts of this clonotype. Its antigen remains unknown. The CDR3 contains 13 residues. Germline CDR1 reads SGHTA; CDR2 reads FQGNSA. V was clipped by 5 bases and J by 7 bases, with 9 bases between them. Sample-barcoded 5' priming and a J-beta primer mix drove a second PCR of 7 to 11 cycles. MiXCR, applied by TCRdb to the 5' RACE reads, yields one record per CDR3 protein. The sample records about a million distinct CDR3 sequences, 35% to 40% being singletons. The sample was blood. The chain joins TRBV7-2 to TRBJ1-6, with D hard to call. The receptor was derived from a man between 18 and 29 years old in good health. The CDR3 DNA follows: TGTGCCAGCAGCAAAGACTCGAATTCACCCCTCCACTTT. Its translation is CASSKDSNSPLHF.